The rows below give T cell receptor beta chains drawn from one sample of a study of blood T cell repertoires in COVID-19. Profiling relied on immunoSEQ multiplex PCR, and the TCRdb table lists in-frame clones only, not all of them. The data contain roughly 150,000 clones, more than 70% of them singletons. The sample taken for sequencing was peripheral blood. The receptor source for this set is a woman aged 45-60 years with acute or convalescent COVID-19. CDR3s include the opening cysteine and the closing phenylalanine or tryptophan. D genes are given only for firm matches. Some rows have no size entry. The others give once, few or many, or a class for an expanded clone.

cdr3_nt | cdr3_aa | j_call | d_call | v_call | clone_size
TGTGCCAGCAGCTCGACAGGGGGTCTTGGGAACACTGAAGCTTTCTTT | CASSSTGGLGNTEAFF | TRBJ1-1 | TRBD1 | TRBV7-8 | .
TGTGCCAGCTCACAATCGGGTCCTGAATACGAGCAGTACTTC | CASSQSGPEYEQYF | TRBJ2-7 | . | TRBV18 | .
TGTGCCAGCAGCCCCCCAAAATATGGCTACACCTTC | CASSPPKYGYTF | TRBJ1-2 | . | TRBV28 | .
TGTGCCAGCAGTTTATCTGAGGATACGCAGTATTTT | CASSLSEDTQYF | TRBJ2-3 | . | TRBV12-3/TRBV12-4 | .
TGTGCCAGCAGCTCTCAGGGAATTAGTGGCTACACCTTC | CASSSQGISGYTF | TRBJ1-2 | . | TRBV11-2 | .
TGTGCCAGCAGTGACTTGGCGGGGTCTAGCTCCTACAATGAGCAGTTCTTC | CASSDLAGSSSYNEQFF | TRBJ2-1 | . | TRBV6-1 | .
TGTGCCAGCAGCTTTCAAGGCCAGGGGGCGTTCTATGGCTACACCTTC | CASSFQGQGAFYGYTF | TRBJ1-2 | TRBD1 | TRBV7-3 | .
TGTGCCAGCAGCTTAGTAGCAGTTCACACTGAAGCTTTCTTT | CASSLVAVHTEAFF | TRBJ1-1 | . | TRBV7-8 | once
TGTGCCAGCCTTAGGGGGGGCAGTGAGACTGAAGCTTTCTTT | CASLRGGSETEAFF | TRBJ1-1 | . | TRBV7-8 | .
TGTGCCAGCAGCGTAGGACAGGGGACCACTGAAGCTTTCTTT | CASSVGQGTTEAFF | TRBJ1-1 | TRBD1 | TRBV9 | .
TGCAGTGCTAGAGCAGACAGGGGATACACCTTC | CSARADRGYTF | TRBJ1-2 | TRBD1 | TRBV20-1 | .
TGTGCCAGCAGTGAGAGCTCCTATAATTCACCCCTCCACTTT | CASSESSYNSPLHF | TRBJ1-6 | . | TRBV27 | .
TGTGCCAGCAGCTTAGGGGGACAGCTTAACTATGGCTACACCTTC | CASSLGGQLNYGYTF | TRBJ1-2 | TRBD1 | TRBV7-9 | .
TGTGCCAGCAGCGAGAAGGACAGGAACACTGAAGCTTTCTTT | CASSEKDRNTEAFF | TRBJ1-1 | . | TRBV7-3 | .
TGTGCCAGCAGCAAAGGGTCTGGCACATTGAACACCGGGGAGCTGTTTTTT | CASSKGSGTLNTGELFF | TRBJ2-2 | . | TRBV3-1/TRBV3-2 | .
TGTGCCAGCAGTAGGACAGCCCGAAACTATGGCTACACCTTC | CASSRTARNYGYTF | TRBJ1-2 | . | TRBV28 | once
TGTGCCAGCAGCTTAGGTACGGCGGGAGAGCAGTACTTC | CASSLGTAGEQYF | TRBJ2-7 | . | TRBV11-3 | few
TGTGCCAGCAGTAGGACAGAGAACACTGAAGCTTTCTTT | CASSRTENTEAFF | TRBJ1-1 | . | TRBV6-2/TRBV6-3 | .
TGCGCCAGCAGCCCCAGACGGGATGAGCCCCAGCATTTT | CASSPRRDEPQHF | TRBJ1-5 | . | TRBV4-3 | .
TGTGCCAGCAGCCAAGGGTCCCCCTGGGGCGCAGATACGCAGTATTTT | CASSQGSPWGADTQYF | TRBJ2-3 | . | TRBV3-1/TRBV3-2 | .
TGTGCCTGGAGTCTCTGGGAGGGCACTGAAGCTTTCTTT | CAWSLWEGTEAFF | TRBJ1-1 | . | TRBV30 | .
TGTGCCAGCAGTTACGACAGGGGGCGAGGAGAGACCCAGTACTTC | CASSYDRGRGETQYF | TRBJ2-5 | TRBD1 | TRBV6-5 | .
TGTGCCAGCAGCTTGACCGGGGGTGGCAATCAGCCCCAGCATTTT | CASSLTGGGNQPQHF | TRBJ1-5 | . | TRBV11-1 | .
TGTGCCAGCAGCTTAGCCAAATATTCACCCCTCCACTTT | CASSLAKYSPLHF | TRBJ1-6 | . | TRBV11-2 | .
TGTGCCAGCAGTTACTCCGGACAGGCAGAGCCCCAGCATTTT | CASSYSGQAEPQHF | TRBJ1-5 | TRBD1 | TRBV6-5 | .
TGTGCCAGCAGCTTCCGACTAGTGTCTGGAGATACGCAGTATTTT | CASSFRLVSGDTQYF | TRBJ2-3 | . | TRBV5-8 | .
TGTGCCAGCAGCTTATCCCTAGCGGGGGGTACAGATACGCAGTATTTT | CASSLSLAGGTDTQYF | TRBJ2-3 | TRBD2 | TRBV11-2 | .